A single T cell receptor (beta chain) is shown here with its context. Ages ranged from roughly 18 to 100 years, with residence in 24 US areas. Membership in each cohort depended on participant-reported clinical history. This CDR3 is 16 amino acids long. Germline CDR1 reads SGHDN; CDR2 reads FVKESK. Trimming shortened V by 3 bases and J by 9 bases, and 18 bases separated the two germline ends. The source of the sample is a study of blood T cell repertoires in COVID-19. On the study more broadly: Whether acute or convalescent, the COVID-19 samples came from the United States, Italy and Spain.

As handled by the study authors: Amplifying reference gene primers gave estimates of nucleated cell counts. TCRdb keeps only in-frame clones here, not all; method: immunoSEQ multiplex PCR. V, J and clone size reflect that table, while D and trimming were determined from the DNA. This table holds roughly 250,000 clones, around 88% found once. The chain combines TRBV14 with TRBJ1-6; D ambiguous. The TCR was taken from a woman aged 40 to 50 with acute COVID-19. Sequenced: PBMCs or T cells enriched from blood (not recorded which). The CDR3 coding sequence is TGTGCCAGCAGCCATGGGGTTCCGGGGTCTCGTTCACCCCTCCACTTT. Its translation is CASSHGVPGSRSPLHF.